What follows are 21 T cell receptor beta chains derived from one specimen sequenced in a study of Graves' ophthalmopathy and Graves' hyperthyroidism. RNA transcripts were the template, and TCR beta CDR3 regions were amplified from them. Second-round multiplex PCR followed a first-round RT-PCR using HTBI primers. TCRdb analysed the multiplex PCR reads with MiXCR anew, one entry per CDR3 protein. Of about 700,000 distinct CDR3 sequences detected, 35% to 45% appear once; the ten largest clones hold 2.5% to 3.5%. Sequencing was done on a sample of peripheral blood. These receptors were taken from an adult man with Graves' ophthalmopathy.

There are a few counts of this clonotype. This sequence joins TRBV12-3 or TRBV12-4 and TRBJ2-7; 10 bases are shared with TRBD2. The CDR3 has 13 residues. The trim removed 3 bases at V and 6 bases at J, leaving 2 bases unmatched. Here the CDR3 reads CASSFLAGVEQYF. CDR3 DNA: TGTGCCAGCAGTTTCCTAGCGGGGGTCGAGCAGTACTTC.

A remark on this clonotype: One end of the junction fails to match germline, which may point to a read error. The V gene is TRBV25-1, the J gene TRBJ2-2, with 10 bases that match TRBD2. Germline assignment: CDR1 MGHDK and CDR2 SYGVNS. The CDR3 contains 16 residues. CDR3 protein: CASSQVSGRSTGELFF. In nucleotides, the CDR3 is TGCGCCAGCAGCCAAGTTAGCGGGAGGAGCACCGGGGAGCTGTTTTTT.

The chain is built from TRBV19 and TRBJ2-7; D may match TRBD1 or TRBD2 (5 bases each). Trimming took 11 bases from V and 3 from J, leaving 17 bases between them. Germline V gene data show CDR1 as LNHDA and CDR2 as SQIVND (reference sequence). This CDR3 is 13 amino acids long. The CDR3 DNA reads as TGTGCCTCAAACCGGGACGGATACTACGAGCAGTACTTC. This sequence encodes CASNRDGYYEQYF.

The chain links TRBV20-1 to TRBJ1-1; no clear D. Trimming removed 6 bases from V and 5 bases from J, with 1 base in between. The CDR3 totals 8 residues. From germline, CDR1 is DFQATT and CDR2 SNEGSKA (reference sequence). The CDR3 DNA reads as TGCAGTGCAACTGAAGCTTTCTTT. Its translation: CSATEAFF.

This rearrangement joins TRBV6-1 to TRBJ1-5, with D perhaps TRBD1 (5 bases). From germline, CDR1 is MNHNS and CDR2 SASEGT. The CDR3 is 15 residues long. Deletions cut 3 bases from V and 2 bases from J, with 11 bases between. In DNA, the CDR3 is TGTGCCAGCAGTGACAACTGGGGGGGCAATCAGCCCCAGCATTTT. Residues: CASSDNWGGNQPQHF.

In this sample, this clonotype turned up many times. The chain links TRBV2 to TRBJ2-6; 7 bases align to TRBD1. V was clipped by 5 bases and J by 4 bases; unmatched bases: 8. Germline-derived CDR1 and CDR2 are SNHLY and FYNNEI. The CDR3 extends over 16 amino acids. CDR3 sequence (DNA): TGTGCCAGCAGTCGACAGGGTCCAGAGGGGGCCAACGTCCTGACTTTC. Amino acids: CASSRQGPEGANVLTF.

The chain has TRBV2 and TRBJ2-6; the D is unclear. The germline V gene has CDR1 SNHLY and CDR2 FYNNEI. V lost 4 bases to trimming and J lost 3 bases, with 10 bases between them. This CDR3 has 15 residues. CDR3 sequence (DNA): TGTGCCAGCAGTGTCTTGGGTGGTGGGGCCAACGTCCTGACTTTC. Residues: CASSVLGGGANVLTF.

The chain is built from TRBV19 and TRBJ1-4, with D unresolved. Trimming removed 4 bases from V and 7 bases from J, with 16 bases in between. This CDR3 is built from 15 residues. Germline V CDR1 and CDR2: LNHDA, SQIVND (reference sequence). The CDR3 spells CASSTGLSTGEKLFF. The CDR3 region has the DNA TGTGCCAGTAGTACAGGACTCTCAACGGGTGAAAAACTGTTTTTT.

This clonotype came up a few times. This chain connects TRBV7-8 to TRBJ2-2, with a weak D call TRBD2 (6 bases). From germline, CDR1 is SGHVS and CDR2 FQNEAQ. This CDR3 spans 17 amino acids. Trimming took off 5 bases at V and 2 bases at J, with 18 bases between the two ends. CDR3 sequence (DNA): TGTGCCAGCAGCCTTCCTTCCGGGAGTCCAAACACCGGGGAGCTGTTTTTT. Translation: CASSLPSGSPNTGELFF.

This clonotype appeared once. This rearrangement joins TRBV10-2 to TRBJ1-1; D call uncertain. The CDR3 runs 13 residues. V was shortened by 6 bases and J by 3 bases, with 11 bases between the two germline ends. CDR1 WSHSY and CDR2 SAAADI come from the germline V gene. In nucleotides, the CDR3 is TGCGCCAGCAGAGAGCGACGGGACACTGAAGCTTTCTTT. It codes for CASRERRDTEAFF.

The chain recombines TRBV2 with TRBJ1-2; a weak D match, TRBD1 (6 bases). Deletions cut 10 bases from V and 5 bases from J, with 17 bases between. CDR1 is SNHLY, CDR2 FYNNEI, per germline. The CDR3 contains 13 residues. CDR3: CAIIGQLAYGYTF. The CDR3 nucleotides are TGTGCCATCATTGGACAGCTAGCTTATGGCTACACCTTC. Variable domain in full (rest from reference TRBV2 and TRBJ1-2): EPEVTQTPSHQVTQMGQEVILRCVPISNHLYFYWYRQILGQKVEFLVSFYNNEISEKSEIFDDQFSVERPDGSNFTLKIRSTKLEDSAMYFCAIIGQLAYGYTFGSGTRLTVV.

This clonotype has more than one count but fewer than ten. One base away lies a much larger clone, so this may be a sequencing read error. The chain recombines TRBV12-3 or TRBV12-4 with TRBJ1-2; TRBD1 agrees at 8 bases. This CDR3 has 13 amino acids. V shed 5 bases and J 8 bases; nucleotides not matched to a gene: 7. Here the CDR3 DNA reads TGTGCCAGCAGTGTAGGACAGGGTAGGGGCTACACCTTC. It translates to CASSVGQGRGYTF.

Note on this clonotype: A much larger clone differs by one base, so this may be a read error. The chain joins TRBV2 to TRBJ2-6; a weak D match, TRBD2 (6 bases). The CDR3 contains 15 residues. Trimming took 6 bases from V and 0 from J, leaving 9 bases between them. Germline V lookup: CDR1 SNHLY, CDR2 FYNNEI. Written as DNA, the CDR3 is TGTGCCAGCAGGGGAGGTGCCTCTGGGGCCAACGTCCTGACTTTC. The encoded protein is CASRGGASGANVLTF.

This clonotype was counted many times. The chain links TRBV24-1 to TRBJ1-1; no reliable D call. The CDR3 is made up of 12 amino acids. V lost 5 bases to trimming and J lost 3 bases, with 6 bases between them. Germline V lookup: CDR1 KGHDR, CDR2 SFDVKD. The CDR3 region has the DNA TGTGCCACCAGTGCGCGGGACACTGAAGCTTTCTTT. Translating gives CATSARDTEAFF.

This clonotype was observed many times. CDR3 sequence: CASSEAWVGEQYF. CDR3 coding DNA: TGTGCCAGCAGCGAGGCCTGGGTCGGAGAGCAGTACTTC. The chain combines TRBV9 with TRBJ2-7, with no clear D. This CDR3 has 13 residues. V was trimmed by 3 bases and J by 7 bases, leaving 14 bases between them. CDR1 and CDR2 from the germline V gene are SGDLS and YYNGEE. Drawing the rest from reference TRBV9 and TRBJ2-7, the complete variable domain is DSGVTQTPKHLITATGQRVTLRCSPRSGDLSVYWYQQSLDQGLQFLIQYYNGEERAKGNILERFSAQQFPDLHSELNLSSLELGDSALYFCASSEAWVGEQYFGPGTRLTVT.

In this sample, this clonotype turned up once. The V call is TRBV25-1, the J call TRBJ2-7; a weak D match, TRBD1 (6 bases). CDR3 size: 15 residues. The V end was cut by 10 bases, the J end by 2 bases, with 21 bases between. The V gene's germline CDR1 is MGHDK and CDR2 SYGVNS. CDR3 in DNA: TGTGCCACCTACGCCGGGACATCCGGGGCCTACGAGCAGTACTTC. It translates to CATYAGTSGAYEQYF.

This clonotype has ten or more counts. The rearrangement joins TRBV5-1 to TRBJ2-7; unclear D gene. Trimming took off 0 bases at V and 2 bases at J, with 6 bases between the two ends. CDR1 is SGHRS and CDR2 is YFSETQ in the germline V gene. CDR3 length: 13 residues. The CDR3 nucleotides read TGCGCCAGCAGCTTGGCCTCCCCCTACGAGCAGTACTTC. Residues: CASSLASPYEQYF. Full variable domain (missing parts from reference TRBV5-1 and TRBJ2-7): KAGVTQTPRYLIKTRGQQVTLSCSPISGHRSVSWYQQTPGQGLQFLFEYFSETQRNKGNFPGRFSGRQFSNSRSEMNVSTLELGDSALYLCASSLASPYEQYFGPGTRLTVT.

J is TRBJ1-5 and V is TRBV15; TRBD2 is a possible D gene (6 bases). The J call is uncertain, as TRBJ2-3 better fits the DNA end. CDR1 and CDR2 from the germline V gene are LNHNV and YYDKDF (reference sequence). There are 15 residues in the CDR3. In DNA form, the CDR3 reads TGTGCCACCAGCAGAGAGGAGGAGGGAGCAGATACGCAGTATTTT. It yields the protein CATSREEEGADTQYF.

This clonotype came up many times. One end of the junction fails to match germline, which may point to a read error. The chain employs TRBV25-1 and TRBJ1-4; 10 nucleotides agree with TRBD1. The CDR3 has 15 residues. Germline CDR1 MGHDK, CDR2 SYGVNS. The CDR3 DNA reads as TGTGCCAGCAGTGACCCCGGGACAGGGGATGAAAAACTGTCTTTT. Translating gives CASSDPGTGDEKLSF.

CDR3 residues: CAIGGLQTNYGYTF. The CDR3 nucleotides read TGTGCCATCGGAGGGTTACAGACTAACTATGGCTACACCTTC. This sequence joins TRBV10-3 and TRBJ1-2; unclear D gene. The germline CDR1 and CDR2 sequences are ENHRY and SYGVKD. Trimming removed 8 bases at V and 0 bases at J, with 13 bases between. This CDR3 is built from 14 residues.

This clonotype was seen at least ten times. The chain recombines TRBV9 with TRBJ2-2, with D perhaps TRBD1 (5 bases). This CDR3 is 13 amino acids long. Per germline, CDR1 SGDLS and CDR2 YYNGEE. The ends were cut back, 3 bases at V and 4 bases at J, with 7 bases in the middle. The CDR3 DNA reads as TGTGCCAGCAGCGCCACAGGCACCGGGGAGCTGTTTTTT. It specifies CASSATGTGELFF.